One and the same sample provided the 28 T cell receptor beta chains below, sequenced in a study of Graves' ophthalmopathy and Graves' hyperthyroidism. RNA transcripts were the source from which TCR beta CDR3 regions were amplified. HTBI primers were employed in first-round RT-PCR, then a second-round multiplex PCR followed. Via MiXCR, TCRdb re-called the multiplex PCR reads, giving one row per CDR3 protein. This sample has about 700,000 distinct CDR3 sequences; approximately 40% occur once, and the top ten carry approximately 46%. Sequencing input: peripheral blood. The source is an adult man with Graves' ophthalmopathy.

This clonotype was seen a handful of times. This rearrangement joins TRBV20-1 to TRBJ1-5; D ambiguous. CDR1 and CDR2 (germline): DFQATT, SNEGSKA (reference sequence). The V end lost 1 base, the J end lost 9 bases, and 19 bases lay between the germline ends. The CDR3 covers 15 residues. The CDR3 region is CSARATRGGKPPQHF. CDR3 coding DNA: TGCAGTGCTAGAGCCACCCGCGGTGGTAAGCCGCCCCAGCATTTT.

The chain is built from TRBV6-6 and TRBJ2-6, with D unresolved. Between the trimmed V and J ends, which lost 2 bases and 0 bases, there was a span of 8 bases. The CDR3 is made up of 16 amino acids. From germline, CDR1 is MNHNY and CDR2 SVGAGI (reference sequence). For the CDR3, the DNA is TGTGCCAGCAGTTACAGAGATGTCTCTGGGGCCAACGTCCTGACTTTC. The encoded protein is CASSYRDVSGANVLTF.

This clonotype was observed at least ten times. The rearrangement links TRBV12-3 or TRBV12-4 to TRBJ1-2, with D hard to call. With 2 bases removed from V and 3 bases from J, the gap between germline ends came to 7 bases. This CDR3 is 13 amino acids long. CDR3 bases: TGTGCCAGCAGTTTAAACAGCCACTATGGCTACACCTTC. This encodes CASSLNSHYGYTF.

A few counts support this clonotype. CDR3 DNA: TGTGCCAGCCGCCCGTTTGGGACAGCATCACGAGAGTACTTC. Its translation is CASRPFGTASREYF. V gene TRBV25-1 combines with J gene TRBJ2-7; 7 bases fit TRBD1. J lost 11 bases, V lost 8 bases, and 18 bases had no gene match. Germline CDR1 is MGHDK and CDR2 is SYGVNS. CDR3 length: 14 amino acids.

This clonotype was observed a single time. The CDR3 reads CASSPTVDREVRSPYGYTF. The CDR3 nucleotides are TGTGCCAGCAGCCCCACGGTTGATAGGGAGGTTAGGTCCCCCTATGGCTACACCTTC. The V gene is TRBV7-9, the J gene TRBJ1-2; no firm D call. The CDR3 loop spans 19 amino acids. Germline V gives CDR1 SEHNR, CDR2 FQNEAQ (reference sequence). V lost 5 bases and J 4 bases, leaving 29 bases between the germline ends.

A word on this clonotype: Possible read error: a much larger clone is one base away. This chain joins TRBV10-2 and TRBJ1-4; 8 bases align to TRBD1. CDR3 length equals 15 residues. Per germline, CDR1 WSHSY and CDR2 SAAADI. CDR3 bases: TGCGCCGGCAGCGGTACCGGGACAGGATATGAAAAACTGTTTTTT. This gives the protein CAGSGTGTGYEKLFF.

For this clonotype: A much larger clone is a single base away; this may be a read error. The V and J genes are TRBV12-3 or TRBV12-4 and TRBJ1-2; the D is unclear. The V and J ends lost 5 bases and 8 bases respectively, with 15 bases between them. The CDR3 is made up of 13 amino acids. CDR3 DNA sequence: TGTGCCAGCAGTCCACATGGGGTGTGGGGCTACACCTTC. As protein: CASSPHGVWGYTF.

The chain uses TRBV7-2 and TRBJ2-2; maybe TRBD1 (7 bases). This CDR3 is built from 15 residues. The V gene lost 3 bases and the J gene lost 7 bases, with 15 bases spanning the gap. The germline gives CDR1 SGHTA, CDR2 FQGNSA. This chain's CDR3 is CASSFRQGGVGELFF. CDR3 bases: TGTGCCAGCAGCTTCAGGCAGGGGGGCGTCGGGGAGCTGTTTTTT.

This rearrangement joins TRBV7-9 to TRBJ2-5; D unresolved. The end of the DNA fits TRBJ2-1 better, so the J call may be wrong. The CDR3 consists of 13 residues. Germline V gene lookup returns CDR1 SEHNR and CDR2 FQNEAQ (reference sequence). CDR3 residues: CASSLGSGNEQFF. DNA for the CDR3: TGTGCCAGCAGCTTAGGTTCCGGTAATGAGCAGTTCTTC.

The CDR3 nucleotides read TGTGCCAGCAGTGTCGACAGGGGGCCCACTGAAGCTTTCTTT. This encodes CASSVDRGPTEAFF. The V and J genes are TRBV7-2 and TRBJ1-1; 10 nucleotides agree with TRBD1. The trim removed 6 bases at V and 4 bases at J, leaving 5 bases unmatched. CDR1 is SGHTA, CDR2 FQGNSA, per germline. This CDR3 is 14 amino acids long.

This clonotype was counted a few times. This sequence joins TRBV5-1 and TRBJ2-2; 8 bases are a match to TRBD1. The length of the CDR3 is 17 residues. Germline V gene sequence: CDR1 SGHRS, CDR2 YFSETQ. With 0 bases clipped from V and 4 bases from J, the junction kept 8 bases outside the gene matches. In DNA, the CDR3 is TGCGCCAGCAGCTTGGAACGGACAGGGCCATCCACCGGGGAGCTGTTTTTT. Protein sequence: CASSLERTGPSTGELFF.

This clonotype was counted between two and nine times. V gene TRBV7-9 combines with J gene TRBJ2-2, with D uncertain. V lost 2 bases and J lost 4, with 8 bases in between. Per germline, CDR1 SEHNR and CDR2 FQNEAQ (reference sequence). This CDR3 has 14 amino acids. The CDR3 region has the DNA TGTGCCAGCAGCTTATTCTCGGGCACCGGGGAGCTGTTTTTT. Residues: CASSLFSGTGELFF.

This clonotype has just a few counts. The rearrangement links TRBV7-9 to TRBJ2-5; D remains ambiguous. V gave up 4 bases and J gave up 5 bases, with 8 bases separating them. Germline values: CDR1 SEHNR, CDR2 FQNEAQ (reference sequence). This CDR3 region has 12 residues. CDR3: CASSSHFETQYF. CDR3 DNA: TGTGCCAGCAGCTCTCACTTTGAGACCCAGTACTTC.

For this clonotype: Since no conserved phenylalanine or tryptophan closes the CDR3, a read error is the likely cause. The chain links TRBV20-1 to TRBJ1-1; 12 bases fit TRBD1. J gave up 1 base and V 0 bases, and 9 bases lay outside the gene matches. The CDR3 has 18 amino acids. In germline, CDR1 is DFQATT, CDR2 SNEGSKA (reference sequence). The CDR3 loop is CSARDVGTGGAWNTEAFC. The CDR3 DNA is TGCAGTGCTAGAGATGTCGGGACAGGGGGCGCGTGGAACACTGAAGCTTTCTGT.

This clonotype came up a few times. J is TRBJ1-1 and V is TRBV3-1; a weak D match, TRBD1 (5 bases). The CDR3 totals 16 residues. CDR1 LGHDT and CDR2 YNNKEL come from the germline V gene (reference sequence). V dropped 5 bases and J dropped 0 bases, with 16 bases sitting between them. The CDR3 loop is CASSRRGPVMNTEAFF. The CDR3 DNA reads TGTGCCAGCAGCAGAAGGGGCCCCGTAATGAACACTGAAGCTTTCTTT.

This clonotype was detected many times. The genes are TRBV5-8 and TRBJ2-5; 7 positions agree with TRBD2. The germline V gene encodes CDR1 SGHTS and CDR2 YDEGEE. Trimming cost V 0 bases and J 7 bases; bases outside gene matches: 3. This CDR3 has 13 amino acids. Here the CDR3 reads CASSLGGEGTQYF. The DNA for the CDR3 is TGTGCCAGCAGCTTGGGAGGGGAGGGGACCCAGTACTTC.

Ten or more counts support this clonotype. This chain's CDR3 is CATSRADREEYGYTF. For the CDR3, the DNA is TGTGCCACCAGCAGAGCGGACAGGGAAGAGTATGGCTACACCTTC. This chain joins TRBV15 and TRBJ1-2; 8 nucleotides agree with TRBD1. V was pared by 1 base and J by 5 bases, with 6 bases of the junction left unmatched. This CDR3 contains 15 residues. Germline CDR1 reads LNHNV; CDR2 reads YYDKDF (reference sequence).

This clonotype was observed at least ten times. Sequence at one end of the junction differs from germline and may be a read error. CDR3 DNA: TGTGCCAGCAGTAGCGGGAGTTCCTACGAGCAGTACTTC. This encodes CASSSGSSYEQYF. The V gene is TRBV19, the J gene TRBJ2-7, with 9 bases identical to TRBD2. Per germline, CDR1 LNHDA and CDR2 SQIVND (reference sequence). There are 13 residues in the CDR3. Based on the CDR3 plus reference TRBV19 and TRBJ2-7, the full variable domain is DGGITQSPKYLFRKEGQNVTLSCEQNLNHDAMYWYRQDPGQGLRLIYYSQIVNDFQKGDIAEGYSVSREKKESFPLTVTSAQKNPTAFYLCASSSGSSYEQYFGPGTRLTVT.

The chain couples TRBV11-1 to TRBJ2-2; 8 bases line up with TRBD1. The CDR3 loop spans 16 amino acids. The germline CDR1 and CDR2 sequences are SGHAT and FQDESV (reference sequence). Losses at the gene ends were 3 bases for V and 6 bases for J; bases not matched to a gene: 9. CDR3 nucleotides: TGTGCCAGCAGCTTTGTTGGACAGGGATCCGCCGGGGAGCTGTTTTTT. It encodes CASSFVGQGSAGELFF.

This clonotype appeared a few times. This chain connects TRBV2 to TRBJ1-2, with 11 bases fitting TRBD1. The trim removed 8 bases at V and 5 bases at J, leaving 4 bases unmatched. Germline CDR1 is SNHLY and CDR2 is FYNNEI. The CDR3 runs to 13 residues. CDR3 bases: TGTGCCAGCGGCCGGGACAGGGGGTATGGCTACACCTTC. As protein: CASGRDRGYGYTF.

The rearrangement joins TRBV12-3 or TRBV12-4 to TRBJ2-7; D uncertain. V lost 7 bases and J lost 2, with 12 bases in between. CDR3 size: 13 residues. This CDR3 is CASTPGGTYEQYF. Written as DNA, the CDR3 is TGTGCCAGCACCCCGGGCGGTACCTACGAGCAGTACTTC.

The J gene is TRBJ1-2, the V gene TRBV7-9; D gene uncertain. Trimming stripped 6 bases from V and 8 bases from J, with 10 bases between. This CDR3 contains 11 residues. Germline assignment: CDR1 SEHNR and CDR2 FQNEAQ (reference sequence). The CDR3 sequence: CASRGFRGYTF. DNA of the CDR3: TGTGCCAGCAGGGGATTTCGCGGCTACACCTTC.

CDR3 sequence: CASSQGIDDSYEQYF. CDR3 nucleotide sequence: TGCGCCAGCAGCCAAGGAATTGATGACTCCTACGAGCAGTACTTC. The chain links TRBV4-3 to TRBJ2-7; D not resolved. CDR1 and CDR2 (germline): LGHNA, YSLEER. This CDR3 has 15 amino acids. Trimming took off 1 base at V and 0 bases at J, with 10 bases between the two ends.

This clonotype appeared a few times. The rearrangement uses TRBV19 and TRBJ2-7; TRBD1 agrees at 7 bases. This CDR3 spans 15 amino acids. With 5 bases clipped from V and 5 bases from J, the junction kept 12 bases outside the gene matches. Looked up from germline, CDR1 is LNHDA and CDR2 is SQIVND (reference sequence). Here the CDR3 DNA reads TGTGCCAGTAGTCAGACAGGGTATTCTACGGACGAGCAGTACTTC. It specifies CASSQTGYSTDEQYF.

This clonotype has a handful of counts. V and J are TRBV5-1 and TRBJ2-5; D gene uncertain. V shed 4 bases and J shed 2 bases, with 12 bases lying between them. Germline V gene sequence: CDR1 SGHRS, CDR2 YFSETQ. The CDR3 covers 14 residues. CDR3 sequence: CASSLEVRQETQYF. DNA of the CDR3: TGCGCCAGCAGCCTCGAAGTGCGTCAAGAGACCCAGTACTTC.

The count of this clonotype is one. A read error may explain this, as a much larger clone is one base away. The V and J genes are TRBV2 and TRBJ1-1; D is uncertain. The germline V gene has CDR1 SNHLY and CDR2 FYNNEI. The CDR3 totals 12 residues. The CDR3 DNA follows: TGTGCCAGCAGTTCGTTGAACACTGTAGCTTTCTTT. It translates to CASSSLNTVAFF.

The sample holds a few counts of this clonotype. The chain employs TRBV20-1 and TRBJ1-2; D is undetermined. This CDR3 contains 11 residues. The V and J ends lost 6 bases and 3 bases respectively, with 8 bases between them. The germline gives CDR1 DFQATT, CDR2 SNEGSKA (reference sequence). The CDR3 region has the DNA TGCAGTGCCCAGTGGGACTATGGCTACACCTTC. Protein product: CSAQWDYGYTF.

The V and J genes are TRBV9 and TRBJ2-3; 9 bases align to TRBD1. The junction had 10 bases not matched to a gene; V was cut back by 1 base and J by 4 bases. This CDR3 has 17 amino acids. In germline, CDR1 is SGDLS, CDR2 YYNGEE. In DNA form, the CDR3 reads TGTGCCAGCAGCGTATCCTCCGGACAGGGGCCACCAGATACGCAGTATTTT. Translating gives CASSVSSGQGPPDTQYF.